This T cell receptor beta chain stems from a study of radiotherapy plus CTLA-4 blockade in lung cancer. The overall study: Among enrolled patients, less than 20% responded and about 30% achieved disease control.

CDR3 length: 12 amino acids. Trimming shortened V by 5 bases and J by 8 bases, and 10 bases separated the two germline ends. Looked up from germline, CDR1 is SEHNR and CDR2 is FQNEAQ (reference sequence). On this clone itself: Its antigen is as yet unknown.

Ipilimumab-mediated CTLA-4 blockade plus focal radiation was given to patients having chemo-refractory metastatic non-small-cell lung cancer. Libraries were prepared by immunoSEQ multiplex PCR; TCRdb keeps only in-frame clonotypes and omits some of them. Of 50,000 to 75,000 clones in the sample, 60% to 85% were seen once. Study conclusions and caveats: In blood, TCR clones derived from the tumor expanded after radiotherapy plus ipilimumab. Reports state that early shifts in blood T cell clones, with interferon-beta, best predicted response.

This sequence originates from a human donor with non-small cell lung cancer who had a complete response to radiotherapy plus ipilimumab. The input for sequencing was peripheral blood, taken from a patient treated with radiotherapy plus ipilimumab. This rearrangement joins TRBV7-9 to TRBJ2-1; unclear D gene. CDR3 DNA: TGTGCCAGCAGCGCGATAAGCGATGAGCAGTTCTTC. It yields the protein CASSAISDEQFF.